One sample yielded the 25 T cell receptor beta chains listed below, sequenced in a study of T cell responses to AZD1222 COVID-19 vaccine. Generated by immunoSEQ multiplex PCR, the TCRdb table keeps only in-frame clones and is missing some. Of 150,000 or so clones in the sample, 80% to 90% are singletons; the top ten hold about 5%. Sequenced material: peripheral blood, taken on day 0 of AZD1222 vaccination. These receptors were taken from an adult in good health.

The genes are TRBV7-9 and TRBJ1-3; D is uncertain. This CDR3 comprises 17 residues. Germline CDR1 reads SEHNR; CDR2 reads FQNEAQ (reference sequence). Deletions cut 1 base from V and 0 bases from J, with 13 bases between. CDR3 coding DNA: TGTGCCAGCAGCTTAGACGGAGGCGTTAGCTCTGGAAACACCATATATTTT. This encodes CASSLDGGVSSGNTIYF. The whole variable domain, remainder taken from reference TRBV7-9 and TRBJ1-3, is DTGVSQNPRHKITKRGQNVTFRCDPISEHNRLYWYRQTLGQGPEFLTYFQNEAQLEKSRLLSDRFSAERPKGSFSTLEIQRTEQGDSAMYLCASSLDGGVSSGNTIYFGEGSWLTVV.

The V and J genes are TRBV11-2 and TRBJ1-6; unclear D gene. The CDR3 contains 13 residues. Trimming took off 1 base at V and 8 bases at J, with 6 bases between the two ends. Germline CDR1 and CDR2: SGHAT and FQNNGV. The CDR3 coding sequence is TGTGCCAGCAGCTTAGCCGGGGATTCACCCCTCCACTTT. Its protein product is CASSLAGDSPLHF.

This clone has more than one count but fewer than ten. The same CDR3 arises from other DNA sequences in this sample as well. The gene calls are TRBV4-1 and TRBJ2-7, with a weak D call TRBD2 (6 bases). The germline V gene encodes CDR1 MGHRA and CDR2 YSYEKL. This CDR3 has 13 residues. V lost 1 base, J lost 4 bases, and 8 bases lay in between. This CDR3 reads CASSQGLAYEQYF. CDR3 DNA sequence: TGCGCCAGCAGCCAAGGGCTAGCGTACGAGCAGTACTTC.

This chain links TRBV3-1 (or the pseudogene TRBV3-2) with TRBJ1-4, with 7 bases identical to TRBD1. This CDR3 comprises 15 residues. Trimming at V came to 5 bases and at J to 5 bases, leaving 8 bases not matched to a gene. Germline V gives CDR1 LGHDT, CDR2 YNNKEL (reference sequence). The CDR3 sequence is CASSSRQGPNEKLFF. CDR3 sequence (DNA): TGTGCCAGCAGCTCGCGACAGGGACCGAATGAAAAACTGTTTTTT.

This rearrangement joins TRBV27 to TRBJ2-7; tentative D call: TRBD1 (5 bases). The CDR3 has 16 amino acids. Germline V gene lookup returns CDR1 MNHEY and CDR2 SMNVEV (reference sequence). Trimming cost V 0 bases and J 0 bases, with 12 bases left between them. The CDR3: CASSLSGRIPSYEQYF. The CDR3 DNA sequence: TGTGCCAGCAGTTTATCGGGGCGGATACCCTCCTACGAGCAGTACTTC.

The rearrangement links TRBV5-1 to TRBJ1-1; maybe TRBD1 (6 bases). This CDR3 comprises 13 residues. Germline CDR1 is SGHRS and CDR2 is YFSETQ. V was clipped by 0 bases and J by 6 bases, with 9 bases between them. This CDR3 is CASSLVPGAEAFF. The CDR3 coding sequence is TGCGCCAGCAGCTTGGTACCAGGGGCTGAAGCTTTCTTT.

This chain uses TRBV6-5 with TRBJ2-1; 12 bases agree with TRBD2. CDR1 is MNHEY, CDR2 SVGAGI, per germline. CDR3 length equals 16 residues. J lost 10 bases, V lost 0 bases, and 7 bases had no gene match. The CDR3 region is CASSYSPLLAGGEQFF. Here the CDR3 DNA reads TGTGCCAGCAGTTACTCGCCTCTACTAGCGGGGGGAGAGCAGTTCTTC.

This chain uses TRBV5-1 with TRBJ1-2; 12 bases match TRBD1. This CDR3 comprises 16 residues. V gave up 3 bases and J gave up 8 bases; unmatched junction bases: 11. Germline V gene sequence: CDR1 SGHRS, CDR2 YFSETQ. CDR3 protein: CASSSPGTGGSGGYTF. CDR3 nucleotides: TGCGCCAGCAGCTCACCGGGGACAGGGGGCTCCGGAGGCTACACCTTC. Full variable domain (remainder filled in from reference TRBV5-1 and TRBJ1-2): KAGVTQTPRYLIKTRGQQVTLSCSPISGHRSVSWYQQTPGQGLQFLFEYFSETQRNKGNFPGRFSGRQFSNSRSEMNVSTLELGDSALYLCASSSPGTGGSGGYTFGSGTRLTVV.

The chain combines TRBV21-1 with TRBJ1-1; the D call in the table, TRBD1, was not verified against the DNA. TRBV21-1 is a documented pseudogene. CDR3 length: 16 amino acids. DNA of the CDR3: TGTGCCAGCAGCAAAAGGATAAGGACAGGGAACACTGAAGCTTTCTTT. Its protein product is CASSKRIRTGNTEAFF.

This clone was recorded a few times. The chain uses TRBV7-2 and TRBJ2-7; 10 bases are shared with TRBD1. This CDR3 has 14 amino acids. Germline assignment: CDR1 SGHTA and CDR2 FQGNSA. V dropped 3 bases and J dropped 4; count of bases not matched to a gene: 3. CDR3 in amino acids: CASSLPGQGYEQYF. CDR3 nucleotides: TGTGCCAGCAGCTTGCCGGGACAGGGGTACGAGCAGTACTTC.

This chain connects TRBV4-3 to TRBJ2-1; 8 bases match TRBD2. V trimming: 1 base; J trimming: 12 bases; junction bases outside the gene matches: 5. CDR1 and CDR2 (germline): LGHNA, YSLEER. The CDR3 sequence is 13 residues long. This chain's CDR3 is CASSQGAGEVQFF. In DNA form, the CDR3 reads TGCGCCAGCAGCCAAGGAGCGGGAGAGGTGCAGTTCTTC.

The chain has TRBV7-2 and TRBJ2-5; the D gene is possibly TRBD1 (6 bases). This CDR3 has 15 amino acids. CDR1 is SGHTA and CDR2 is FQGNSA in the germline V gene. V was shortened by 2 bases and J by 2 bases, with 12 bases between the two germline ends. This CDR3 reads CASSLRRQAQETQYF. The CDR3 coding sequence is TGTGCCAGCAGCTTAAGGAGACAGGCTCAAGAGACCCAGTACTTC.

The chain carries TRBV12-3 or TRBV12-4 and TRBJ1-1, with D hard to call. The CDR3 contains 13 residues. V gave up 3 bases and J gave up 1 base, with 6 bases separating them. This CDR3 reads CASSFLWNTEAFF. CDR3 sequence (DNA): TGTGCCAGCAGTTTTTTATGGAACACTGAAGCTTTCTTT.

The chain has TRBV24-1 and TRBJ1-2; D not certain. CDR3 length: 14 residues. Germline assignment: CDR1 KGHDR and CDR2 SFDVKD. V gave up 2 bases and J gave up 1 base, with 7 bases separating them. The CDR3 DNA sequence: TGTGCCACCAGTGATTCGCGGGGTAACTATGGCTACACCTTC. Translation gives CATSDSRGNYGYTF.

V and J are TRBV2 and TRBJ2-6; no definite D call. The CDR3 has 16 residues. Germline V gene sequence: CDR1 SNHLY, CDR2 FYNNEI. V was shortened by 6 bases and J by 0 bases, with 12 bases between the two germline ends. The CDR3 here is CASSADASSGANVLTF. The CDR3, as DNA: TGTGCCAGCAGCGCCGATGCCAGCTCTGGGGCCAACGTCCTGACTTTC.

This chain links TRBV4-2 with TRBJ1-2; TRBD1 matches at 7 bases. Per germline, CDR1 LGHNA and CDR2 YNFKEQ. The CDR3 totals 18 residues. Germline trimming cut 1 base from V and 8 bases from J; bases unmatched to any gene: 19. The DNA of the CDR3 is TGTGCCAGCAGCCAAGGACCCATCGGGGACAGCGCTACCTACGGCTACACCTTC. Its protein product is CASSQGPIGDSATYGYTF.

CDR3 sequence reads: CASSQGTSGRRVRGEQFF. In DNA, the CDR3 is TGTGCCAGCAGCCAAGGGACTAGCGGGAGAAGGGTACGGGGTGAGCAGTTCTTC. This chain links TRBV4-2 with TRBJ2-1, with TRBD2 identical over 13 bases. The CDR3 runs to 18 residues. Germline lookup yields CDR1 LGHNA and CDR2 YNFKEQ. V dropped 1 base and J dropped 9; count of bases not matched to a gene: 12.

This clone was observed a handful of times. The chain carries TRBV4-3 and TRBJ1-5; weak D call: TRBD1 (6 bases). With 3 bases removed from V and 2 bases from J, the gap between germline ends came to 11 bases. The CDR3 is made up of 15 amino acids. CDR1 and CDR2 (germline): LGHNA, YSLEER. The CDR3 DNA follows: TGCGCCAGCAGCCAGGAGACAGGCGGCAATCAGCCCCAGCATTTT. Translating gives CASSQETGGNQPQHF.

Only a few counts were recorded for this clone. The J gene is TRBJ1-6, the V gene TRBV4-2; D is uncertain. V was trimmed by 2 bases and J by 0 bases, leaving 11 bases between them. Per germline, CDR1 LGHNA and CDR2 YNFKEQ. The CDR3 loop spans 17 amino acids. This chain's CDR3 is CASSQSTASSYNSPLHF. CDR3 DNA: TGTGCCAGCAGCCAAAGTACGGCGAGCTCCTATAATTCACCCCTCCACTTT.

CDR3 bases: TGTGCCACCGAAGGGGCGGGACACTTGAACTATGGCTACACCTTC. It translates to CATEGAGHLNYGYTF. The chain is built from TRBV19 and TRBJ1-2; D perhaps matches TRBD1 (6 bases). Germline CDR1 reads LNHDA; CDR2 reads SQIVND (reference sequence). V lost 10 bases and J lost 2, with 20 bases in between. The CDR3 contains 15 residues.

This sequence joins TRBV19 and TRBJ1-2, with 10 bases lining up with TRBD1. With V trimmed by 8 bases and J by 4 bases, 10 bases remained unmatched. Germline values: CDR1 LNHDA, CDR2 SQIVND (reference sequence). This CDR3 is 15 amino acids long. The DNA for the CDR3 is TGTGCCAGTGGACCCTCGGGACAGGGGCTCTATGGCTACACCTTC. The encoded protein is CASGPSGQGLYGYTF.

V usage is TRBV11-2 and J usage is TRBJ1-1; 7 bases match TRBD1. CDR3 size: 14 residues. CDR1 is SGHAT and CDR2 is FQNNGV in the germline V gene. V lost 5 bases, J lost 3 bases, and 6 bases stayed unmatched. CDR3 sequence (DNA): TGTGCCAGCAGCGCCGTGACAGGGTACACTGAAGCTTTCTTT. This translates into CASSAVTGYTEAFF.

This chain connects TRBV12-3 or TRBV12-4 to TRBJ2-5; 10 bases are a match to TRBD2. The CDR3 has 13 residues. After removal of 5 bases from V and 13 bases from J, the junction contained 10 bases not matched to a gene. The CDR3 loop reads CASSPGLAPRVYF. In DNA, the CDR3 is TGTGCCAGCAGTCCGGGACTAGCGCCCCGAGTGTACTTC.

V gene TRBV11-2 combines with J gene TRBJ1-1; 9 bases match TRBD1. Germline V gives CDR1 SGHAT, CDR2 FQNNGV. This CDR3 is built from 16 residues. Trimming at V came to 1 base and at J to 2 bases, leaving 5 bases not matched to a gene. Here the CDR3 reads CASSLVPGQGNTEAFF. The CDR3 region has the DNA TGTGCCAGCAGCTTAGTCCCGGGACAGGGTAACACTGAAGCTTTCTTT.

The chain recombines TRBV3-1 (or the pseudogene TRBV3-2) with TRBJ2-3, with 11 bases identical to TRBD2. CDR3 length equals 17 residues. The V gene's germline CDR1 is LGHDT and CDR2 YNNKEL (reference sequence). The junction had 10 bases not matched to a gene; V was cut back by 4 bases and J by 4 bases. The CDR3 nucleotides read TGTGCCAGCAGCCGTCAGAGGGGACTAGCGGTATCAGATACGCAGTATTTT. Translating gives CASSRQRGLAVSDTQYF.